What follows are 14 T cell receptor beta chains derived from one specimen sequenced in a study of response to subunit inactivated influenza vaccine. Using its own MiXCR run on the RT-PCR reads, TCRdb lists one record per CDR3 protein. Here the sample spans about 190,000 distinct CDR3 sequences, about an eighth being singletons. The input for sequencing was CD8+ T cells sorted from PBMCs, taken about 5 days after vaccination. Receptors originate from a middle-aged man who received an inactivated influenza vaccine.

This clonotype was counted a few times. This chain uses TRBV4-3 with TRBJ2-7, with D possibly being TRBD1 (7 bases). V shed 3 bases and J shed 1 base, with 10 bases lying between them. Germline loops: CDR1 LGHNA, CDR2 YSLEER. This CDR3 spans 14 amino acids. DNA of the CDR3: TGCGCCAGCAGCCAGGAGGGACAGTCCTACGAGCAGTACTTC. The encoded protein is CASSQEGQSYEQYF.

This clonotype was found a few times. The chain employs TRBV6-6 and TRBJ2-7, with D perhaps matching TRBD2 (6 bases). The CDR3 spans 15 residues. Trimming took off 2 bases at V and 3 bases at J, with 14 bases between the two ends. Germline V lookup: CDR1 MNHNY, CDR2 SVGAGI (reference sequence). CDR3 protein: CASSYRPRGFYEQYF. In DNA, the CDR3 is TGTGCCAGCAGTTACAGGCCCCGGGGGTTCTACGAGCAGTACTTC.

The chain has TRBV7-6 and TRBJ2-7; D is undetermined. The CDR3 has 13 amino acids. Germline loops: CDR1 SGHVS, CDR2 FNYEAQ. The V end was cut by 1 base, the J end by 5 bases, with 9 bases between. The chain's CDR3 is CASSLGPLNEQYF. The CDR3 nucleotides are TGTGCCAGCAGCTTAGGGCCCCTCAACGAGCAGTACTTC.

The CDR3 DNA reads TGTGCCAGCAGCCCAGCGGGGACCACGAACACCGGGGAGCTGTTTTTT. Its translation is CASSPAGTTNTGELFF. The chain joins TRBV7-7 to TRBJ2-2; 7 bases align to TRBD2. The germline gives CDR1 SSHAT, CDR2 FNYEAQ (reference sequence). V lost 5 bases to trimming and J lost 0 bases; unmatched junction nucleotides: 6. This CDR3 spans 16 amino acids.

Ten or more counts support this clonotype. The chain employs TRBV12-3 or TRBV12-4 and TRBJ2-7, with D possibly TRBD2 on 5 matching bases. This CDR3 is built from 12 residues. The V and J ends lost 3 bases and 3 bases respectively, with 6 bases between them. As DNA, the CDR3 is TGTGCCAGCAGTTTTAGCGTCTACGAGCAGTACTTC. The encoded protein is CASSFSVYEQYF.

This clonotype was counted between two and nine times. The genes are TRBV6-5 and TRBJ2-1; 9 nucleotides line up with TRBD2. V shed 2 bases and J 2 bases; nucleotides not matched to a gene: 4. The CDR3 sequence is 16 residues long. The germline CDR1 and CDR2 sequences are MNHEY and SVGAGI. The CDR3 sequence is CASSYRGGGAYNEQFF. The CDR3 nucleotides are TGTGCCAGCAGTTACAGGGGCGGGGGGGCCTACAATGAGCAGTTCTTC.

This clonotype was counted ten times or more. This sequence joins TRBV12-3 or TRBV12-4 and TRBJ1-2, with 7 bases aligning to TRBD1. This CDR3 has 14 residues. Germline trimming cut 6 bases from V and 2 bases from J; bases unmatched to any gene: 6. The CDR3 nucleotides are TGTGCCAGCAGCCCGACAGGGTCGAACTATGGCTACACCTTC. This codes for CASSPTGSNYGYTF.

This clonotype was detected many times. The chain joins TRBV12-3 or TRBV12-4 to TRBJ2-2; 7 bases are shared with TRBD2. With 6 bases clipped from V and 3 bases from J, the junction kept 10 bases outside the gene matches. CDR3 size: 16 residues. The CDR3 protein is CASRSPWGGDTGELFF. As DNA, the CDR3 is TGTGCCAGCAGATCCCCATGGGGAGGGGACACCGGGGAGCTGTTTTTT.

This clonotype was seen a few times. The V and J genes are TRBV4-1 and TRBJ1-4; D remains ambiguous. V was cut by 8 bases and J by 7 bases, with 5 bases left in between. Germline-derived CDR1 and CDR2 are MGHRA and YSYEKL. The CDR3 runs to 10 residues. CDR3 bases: TGCGCCAGCGCCGGTGAAAAACTGTTTTTT. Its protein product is CASAGEKLFF.

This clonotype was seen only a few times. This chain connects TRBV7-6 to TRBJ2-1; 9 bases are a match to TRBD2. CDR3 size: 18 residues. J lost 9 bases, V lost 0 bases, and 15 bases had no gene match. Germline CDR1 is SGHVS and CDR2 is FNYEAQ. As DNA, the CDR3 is TGTGCCAGCAGCTTAGCTTTGGCGGGAGGGACACCTGTGGGTGAGCAGTTCTTC. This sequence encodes CASSLALAGGTPVGEQFF. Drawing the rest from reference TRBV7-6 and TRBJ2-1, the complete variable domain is GAGVSQSPRYKVTKRGQDVALRCDPISGHVSLYWYRQALGQGPEFLTYFNYEAQQDKSGLPNDRFSAERPEGSISTLTIQRTEQRDSAMYRCASSLALAGGTPVGEQFFGPGTRLTVL.

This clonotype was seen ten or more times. The CDR3 nucleotides are TGCGCCAGCAGCCAAGATCCCACAGATACGCAGTATTTT. Protein: CASSQDPTDTQYF. V and J are TRBV4-3 and TRBJ2-3; D remains unclear. This CDR3 has 13 residues. Trimming removed 0 bases at V and 2 bases at J, with 3 bases between. Germline V gene lookup returns CDR1 LGHNA and CDR2 YSLEER.

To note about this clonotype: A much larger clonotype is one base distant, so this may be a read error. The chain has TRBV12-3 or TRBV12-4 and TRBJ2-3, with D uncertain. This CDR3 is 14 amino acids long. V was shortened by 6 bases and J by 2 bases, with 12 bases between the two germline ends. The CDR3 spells CASSADHATDTQYF. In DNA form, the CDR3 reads TGTGCCAGCAGCGCCGACCACGCCACAGATACGCAGTATTTT.

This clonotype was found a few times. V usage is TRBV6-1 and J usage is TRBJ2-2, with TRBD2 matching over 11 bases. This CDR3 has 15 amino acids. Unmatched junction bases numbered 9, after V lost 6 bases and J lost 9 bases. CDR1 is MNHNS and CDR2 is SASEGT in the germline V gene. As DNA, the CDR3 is TGTGCCAGCAGGGGGGGACTAGCGGTGGGGAGGGAGCTGTTTTTT. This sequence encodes CASRGGLAVGRELFF.

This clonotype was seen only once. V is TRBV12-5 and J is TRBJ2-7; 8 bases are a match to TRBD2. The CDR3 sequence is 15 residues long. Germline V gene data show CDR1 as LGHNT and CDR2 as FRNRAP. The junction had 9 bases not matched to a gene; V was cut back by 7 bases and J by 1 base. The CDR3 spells CASAPGGDTSYEQYF. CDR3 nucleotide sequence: TGTGCTAGTGCCCCCGGGGGGGACACGTCCTACGAGCAGTACTTC.